The 19 T cell receptor beta chains given below trace back to one sample, sequenced in a study of CD8 T cells in Susac syndrome. The RNA input was about 0.5 to 1 ug, and it was reverse transcribed with random hexamers. TCRdb recomputed calls from the immunoSEQ multiplex PCR reads with MiXCR, one row per CDR3 protein. This table has over 150,000 distinct CDR3 sequences, around 94% appearing once. Sequences were obtained from CD4+ T cells from PBMCs. The receptor source for this set is a human donor with Susac syndrome.

This clonotype is a singleton in its sample. At one end the junction does not follow the germline gene, possibly because of a read error. CDR3 bases: TGTGCCAGTAGTATATCGGGGAAGCAAGAGGCCCAGTACTTC. Protein product: CASSISGKQEAQYF. The genes are TRBV19 and TRBJ2-5; D is possibly TRBD2 (5 bases). The CDR3 consists of 14 residues. Germline V lookup: CDR1 LNHDA, CDR2 SQIVND (reference sequence).

The CDR3 region is CASSWGANQPQHF. The DNA for the CDR3 is TGTGCCAGCAGCTGGGGGGCGAATCAGCCCCAGCATTTT. V is TRBV7-2 and J is TRBJ1-5; tentative D call: TRBD1 (6 bases). Trimming removed 4 bases at V and 4 bases at J, with 8 bases between. Germline V gene lookup returns CDR1 SGHTA and CDR2 FQGNSA. The CDR3 totals 13 residues.

V usage is TRBV19 and J usage is TRBJ2-5, with 11 bases matching TRBD2. J was trimmed by 3 bases and V by 3 bases; bases with no gene match: 6. Germline V gives CDR1 LNHDA, CDR2 SQIVND (reference sequence). The CDR3 loop spans 16 amino acids. The CDR3 sequence: CASSIRLAGIEETQYF. The CDR3 region has the DNA TGTGCCAGTAGTATCAGACTAGCGGGAATCGAAGAGACCCAGTACTTC.

V gene TRBV12-3 or TRBV12-4 combines with J gene TRBJ1-2; unclear D gene. The ends were cut back, 1 base at V and 2 bases at J, with 5 bases in the middle. This CDR3 spans 13 amino acids. As DNA, the CDR3 is TGTGCCAGCAGTTTAGTGGTCAACTATGGCTACACCTTC. It codes for CASSLVVNYGYTF.

This chain connects TRBV7-9 to TRBJ1-1; D gene uncertain. In germline, CDR1 is SEHNR, CDR2 FQNEAQ (reference sequence). The CDR3 spans 15 residues. Trimming stripped 0 bases from V and 1 base from J, with 9 bases between. The CDR3 is CASSLARVRNTEAFF. The CDR3 coding sequence is TGTGCCAGCAGCTTAGCGAGGGTAAGGAACACTGAAGCTTTCTTT. The variable domain in full, completed from reference TRBV7-9 and TRBJ1-1, reads DTGVSQNPRHKITKRGQNVTFRCDPISEHNRLYWYRQTLGQGPEFLTYFQNEAQLEKSRLLSDRFSAERPKGSFSTLEIQRTEQGDSAMYLCASSLARVRNTEAFFGQGTRLTVV.

The chain combines TRBV19 with TRBJ2-1, with 7 bases lining up with TRBD2. Looked up from germline, CDR1 is LNHDA and CDR2 is SQIVND (reference sequence). CDR3 length: 15 residues. V shed 5 bases, J shed 6 bases, and the junction held 10 bases outside the gene matches. CDR3 sequence: CASSDRNLAANEQFF. DNA of the CDR3: TGTGCCAGTAGTGACCGAAATCTAGCGGCCAATGAGCAGTTCTTC.

This chain connects TRBV7-8 to TRBJ2-5; D not resolved. V was clipped by 5 bases and J by 5 bases, with 12 bases between them. The CDR3 consists of 13 residues. Germline lookup yields CDR1 SGHVS and CDR2 FQNEAQ. CDR3 DNA sequence: TGTGCCAGCAGCCTACAGATTCGTGAGACCCAGTACTTC. The encoded protein is CASSLQIRETQYF.

This chain joins TRBV3-1 and TRBJ1-2; D unresolved. CDR3 size: 16 residues. The V gene's germline CDR1 is LGHDT and CDR2 YNNKEL (reference sequence). Trimming shortened V by 2 bases and J by 4 bases, and 17 bases separated the two germline ends. The chain's CDR3 is CASSQRGGEPAYGYTF. The CDR3 DNA is TGTGCCAGCAGCCAACGAGGCGGTGAGCCGGCCTATGGCTACACCTTC.

V gene TRBV4-3 combines with J gene TRBJ2-1; a possible D gene is TRBD1 (7 bases). Germline CDR1 and CDR2: LGHNA and YSLEER. Trimming cost V 1 base and J 6 bases, with 22 bases left between them. The CDR3 runs to 18 residues. In DNA form, the CDR3 reads TGCGCCAGCAGCCAAGTGACAGGGACTGTCCGTAGGGGCAATGAGCAGTTCTTC. Its translation: CASSQVTGTVRRGNEQFF.

This sequence joins TRBV5-1 and TRBJ1-2, with D possibly being TRBD1 (5 bases). CDR1 is SGHRS, CDR2 YFSETQ, per germline. V was trimmed by 4 bases and J by 4 bases, leaving 14 bases between them. The CDR3 is made up of 14 amino acids. In nucleotides, the CDR3 is TGCGCCAGCAGCGTGGGGGTAGGGAGCTATGGCTACACCTTC. Protein: CASSVGVGSYGYTF.

The V call is TRBV5-4, the J call TRBJ1-1; 7 bases are a match to TRBD1. The V gene's germline CDR1 is SGHNT and CDR2 YYREEE (reference sequence). Trimming removed 4 bases from V and 7 bases from J; junction bases left unmatched: 10. CDR3 length equals 14 residues. The CDR3 DNA reads TGTGCCAGCAGCAAAGGACAGGAGAGTATTGAAGCTTTCTTT. Protein: CASSKGQESIEAFF.

This chain joins TRBV20-1 and TRBJ1-1; D is perhaps TRBD1 (5 bases). The V and J ends lost 6 bases and 3 bases respectively, with 14 bases between them. Germline CDR1 DFQATT, CDR2 SNEGSKA (reference sequence). This CDR3 contains 13 residues. This CDR3 reads CSAGLGSDTEAFF. In DNA, the CDR3 is TGCAGTGCGGGGCTAGGGTCGGACACTGAAGCTTTCTTT.

V is TRBV9 and J is TRBJ2-1, with a weak D call TRBD2 (6 bases). V was pared by 3 bases and J by 5 bases, with 12 bases between. This CDR3 comprises 14 residues. Germline V CDR1 and CDR2: SGDLS, YYNGEE. DNA of the CDR3: TGTGCCAGCAGCGCCGTTCGCGGGAACAATGAGCAGTTCTTC. Translation: CASSAVRGNNEQFF. The full variable domain, its missing parts supplied by reference TRBV9 and TRBJ2-1, is DSGVTQTPKHLITATGQRVTLRCSPRSGDLSVYWYQQSLDQGLQFLIQYYNGEERAKGNILERFSAQQFPDLHSELNLSSLELGDSALYFCASSAVRGNNEQFFGPGTRLTVL.

V gene TRBV6-5 combines with J gene TRBJ2-7; the D gene could be TRBD1 or TRBD2 (5 bases each). Germline V gene data show CDR1 as MNHEY and CDR2 as SVGAGI. The CDR3 totals 13 residues. Between the trimmed V and J ends, which lost 6 bases and 4 bases, there was a span of 13 bases. CDR3: CASSPREGYEQYF. The CDR3 nucleotides are TGTGCCAGCAGCCCTCGAGAGGGGTACGAGCAGTACTTC.

Only one count was recorded for this clonotype. The rearrangement links TRBV3-1 to TRBJ2-1; D is ambiguous. Germline assignment: CDR1 LGHDT and CDR2 YNNKEL (reference sequence). The CDR3 covers 12 residues. The V and J ends lost 2 bases and 6 bases respectively, with 5 bases between them. CDR3 in amino acids: CASSQPPNEQFF. Here the CDR3 DNA reads TGTGCCAGCAGCCAACCACCCAATGAGCAGTTCTTC.

This clonotype is a singleton in its sample. The rearrangement links TRBV20-1 to TRBJ1-5; D is ambiguous. Germline CDR1 DFQATT, CDR2 SNEGSKA (reference sequence). The length of the CDR3 is 14 residues. The ends were cut back, 2 bases at V and 4 bases at J, with 12 bases in the middle. The CDR3 DNA reads as TGCAGTGCTAGATCCGGCAGAGATAATCAGCCCCAGCATTTT. This translates into CSARSGRDNQPQHF.

The rearrangement joins TRBV6-5 to TRBJ2-1; the match to TRBD2 covers 11 bases. J was trimmed by 4 bases and V by 2 bases; bases with no gene match: 4. The germline gives CDR1 MNHEY, CDR2 SVGAGI. The CDR3 contains 16 residues. DNA of the CDR3: TGTGCCAGCAGTTACGGGCTAGCGGGGGGTTACAATGAGCAGTTCTTC. Protein product: CASSYGLAGGYNEQFF.

The V call is TRBV7-2, the J call TRBJ1-2; D uncertain. Germline V gene sequence: CDR1 SGHTA, CDR2 FQGNSA. V was trimmed by 3 bases and J by 2 bases, leaving 13 bases between them. This CDR3 is 15 amino acids long. This CDR3 reads CASSFIAQPNYGYTF. The CDR3 DNA reads TGTGCCAGCAGCTTTATCGCACAGCCCAACTATGGCTACACCTTC. Full variable domain (outside the CDR3, taken from reference TRBV7-2 and TRBJ1-2): GAGVSQSPSNKVTEKGKDVELRCDPISGHTALYWYRQSLGQGLEFLIYFQGNSAPDKSGLPSDRFSAERTGGSVSTLTIQRTQQEDSAVYLCASSFIAQPNYGYTFGSGTRLTVV.

The chain links TRBV29-1 to TRBJ2-1, with D unclear. This CDR3 spans 15 amino acids. The V end was cut by 4 bases, the J end by 3 bases, with 16 bases between. Germline CDR1 and CDR2: SQVTM and ANQGSEA. The CDR3 here is CSVGLAGTDYNEQFF. The CDR3 DNA follows: TGCAGCGTTGGCCTGGCAGGTACAGACTACAATGAGCAGTTCTTC.